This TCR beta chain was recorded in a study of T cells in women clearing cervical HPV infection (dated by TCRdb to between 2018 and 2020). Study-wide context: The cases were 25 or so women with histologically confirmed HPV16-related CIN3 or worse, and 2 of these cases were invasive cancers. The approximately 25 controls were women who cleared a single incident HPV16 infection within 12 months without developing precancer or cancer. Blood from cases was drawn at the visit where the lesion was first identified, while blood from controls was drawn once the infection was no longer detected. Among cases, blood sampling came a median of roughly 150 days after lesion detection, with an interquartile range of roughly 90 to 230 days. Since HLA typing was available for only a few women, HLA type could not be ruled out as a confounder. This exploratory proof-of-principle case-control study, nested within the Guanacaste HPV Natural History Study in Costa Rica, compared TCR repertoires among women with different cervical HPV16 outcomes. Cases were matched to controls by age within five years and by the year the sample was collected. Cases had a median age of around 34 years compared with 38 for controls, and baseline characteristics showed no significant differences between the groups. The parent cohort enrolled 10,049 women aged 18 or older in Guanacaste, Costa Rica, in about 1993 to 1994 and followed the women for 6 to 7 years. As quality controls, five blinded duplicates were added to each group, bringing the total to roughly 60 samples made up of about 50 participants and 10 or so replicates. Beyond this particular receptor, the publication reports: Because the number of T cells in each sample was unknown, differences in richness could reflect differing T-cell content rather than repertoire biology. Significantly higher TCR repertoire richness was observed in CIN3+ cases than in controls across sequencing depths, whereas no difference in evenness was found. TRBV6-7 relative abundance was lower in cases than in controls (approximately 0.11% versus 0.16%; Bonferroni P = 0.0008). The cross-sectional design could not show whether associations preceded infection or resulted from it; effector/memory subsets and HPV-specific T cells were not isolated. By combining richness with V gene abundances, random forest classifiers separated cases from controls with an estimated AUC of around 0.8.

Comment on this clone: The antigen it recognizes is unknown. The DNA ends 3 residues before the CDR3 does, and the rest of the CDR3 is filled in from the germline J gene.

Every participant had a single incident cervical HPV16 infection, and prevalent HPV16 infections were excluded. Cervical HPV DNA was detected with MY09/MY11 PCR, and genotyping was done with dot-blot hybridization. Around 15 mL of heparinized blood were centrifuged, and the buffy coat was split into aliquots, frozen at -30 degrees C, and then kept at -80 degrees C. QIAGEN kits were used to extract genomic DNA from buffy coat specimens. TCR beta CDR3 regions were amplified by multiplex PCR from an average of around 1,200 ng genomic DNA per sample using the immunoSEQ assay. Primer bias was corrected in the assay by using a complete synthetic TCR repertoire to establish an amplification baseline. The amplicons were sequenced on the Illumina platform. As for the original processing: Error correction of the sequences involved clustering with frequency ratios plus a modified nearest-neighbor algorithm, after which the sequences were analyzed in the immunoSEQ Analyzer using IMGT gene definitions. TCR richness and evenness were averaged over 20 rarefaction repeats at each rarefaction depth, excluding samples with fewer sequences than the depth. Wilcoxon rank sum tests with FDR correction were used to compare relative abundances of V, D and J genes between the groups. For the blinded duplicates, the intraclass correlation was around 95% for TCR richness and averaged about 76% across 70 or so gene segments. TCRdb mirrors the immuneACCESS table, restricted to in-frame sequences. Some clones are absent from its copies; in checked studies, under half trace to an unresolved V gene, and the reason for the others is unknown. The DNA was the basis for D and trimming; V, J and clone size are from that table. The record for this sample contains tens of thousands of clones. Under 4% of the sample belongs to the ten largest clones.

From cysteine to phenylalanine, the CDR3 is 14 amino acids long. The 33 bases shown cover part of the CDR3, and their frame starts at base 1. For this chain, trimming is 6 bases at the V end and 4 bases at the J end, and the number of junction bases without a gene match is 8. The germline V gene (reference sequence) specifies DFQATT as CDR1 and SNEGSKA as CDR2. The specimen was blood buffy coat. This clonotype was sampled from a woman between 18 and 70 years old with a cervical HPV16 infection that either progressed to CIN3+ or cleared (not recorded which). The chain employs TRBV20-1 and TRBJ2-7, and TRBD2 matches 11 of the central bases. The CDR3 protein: CSAPLAGGGYEQYF. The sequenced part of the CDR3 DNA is TGCAGTGCCCCTCTAGCGGGAGGAGGGTACGAG.